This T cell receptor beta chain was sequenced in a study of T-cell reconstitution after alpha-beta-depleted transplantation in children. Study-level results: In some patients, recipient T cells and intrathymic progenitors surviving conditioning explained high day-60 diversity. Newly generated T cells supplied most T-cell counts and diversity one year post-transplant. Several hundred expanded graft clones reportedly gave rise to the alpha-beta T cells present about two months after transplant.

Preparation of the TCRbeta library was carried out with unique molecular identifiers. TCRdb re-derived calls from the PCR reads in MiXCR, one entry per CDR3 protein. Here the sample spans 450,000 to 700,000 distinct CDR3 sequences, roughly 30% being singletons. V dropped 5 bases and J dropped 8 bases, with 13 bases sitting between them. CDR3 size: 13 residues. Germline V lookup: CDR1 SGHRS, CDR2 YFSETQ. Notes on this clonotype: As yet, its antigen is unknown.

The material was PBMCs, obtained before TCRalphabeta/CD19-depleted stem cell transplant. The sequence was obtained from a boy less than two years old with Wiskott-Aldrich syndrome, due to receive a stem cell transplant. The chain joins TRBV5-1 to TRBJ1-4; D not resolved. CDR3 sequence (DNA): TGCGCCAGCAGGAGGGAGAGTCCCGAAAAACTGTTTTTT. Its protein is CASRRESPEKLFF.